These 11 T cell receptor beta chains were sequenced from one sample in a study of response to subunit inactivated influenza vaccine (dated by TCRdb to the late 2010s). The protocol used for the library was RT-PCR. Sequencing instrument: Illumina HiSeq 2500. TCRdb reanalyzed the raw reads on its own, using fastp at Q25 for trimming and MiXCR for clone calling, and kept in-frame beta chains. Duplicate CDR3 protein sequences are folded into a single record with the most common DNA and genes. In this sample the table shows a few hundred thousand distinct CDR3 sequences, roughly 7.6% of which occur a single time. Approximately 14% of the sample is held by the ten biggest clonotypes. The sequenced sample was PBMCs from blood, obtained around 25 months after vaccination. Receptor source: a man between 50 and 75 years old who received an inactivated influenza vaccine. Donor details come from another sample of the same person, matched by shared clones.

A remark on this clonotype: At one of its ends the junction is not consistent with the germline gene, which may arise from a read error. The chain combines TRBV7-2 with TRBJ2-5; 7 bases are shared with TRBD2. Germline CDR1 SGHTA, CDR2 FQGNSA. This CDR3 region has 16 residues. CDR3 sequence reads: CPSSLDSGNTKETQYF. The CDR3 bases are TGTCCCAGCAGCTTAGACAGCGGGAACACTAAAGAGACCCAGTACTTC.

The genes are TRBV6-1 and TRBJ2-7, with D possibly TRBD1 on 6 matching bases. V lost 6 bases, J lost 2 bases, and 17 bases lay in between. The length of the CDR3 is 15 residues. CDR1 MNHNS and CDR2 SASEGT come from the germline V gene. The CDR3 bases are TGTGCCAGCAGCCAGCACTCGGGACATCCCTACGAGCAGTACTTC. Residues: CASSQHSGHPYEQYF.

This clonotype was seen a few times. The chain couples TRBV28 to TRBJ1-5, with 10 bases matching TRBD1. In germline, CDR1 is MDHEN, CDR2 SYDVKM. V shed 5 bases and J 6 bases; nucleotides not matched to a gene: 10. The CDR3 loop spans 16 amino acids. CDR3 residues: CASSPYDRGRFQPQHF. The CDR3, as DNA: TGTGCCAGCAGTCCATACGACAGGGGGCGATTTCAGCCCCAGCATTTT.

This clonotype was seen a handful of times. V is TRBV9 and J is TRBJ2-6, with D hard to call. The CDR3 consists of 16 residues. V was pared by 4 bases and J by 2 bases, with 13 bases between. Per the germline V gene, CDR1 is SGDLS and CDR2 is YYNGEE. CDR3 in amino acids: CASSHRALTGANVLTF. CDR3 DNA sequence: TGTGCCAGCAGCCACCGGGCCTTAACTGGGGCCAACGTCCTGACTTTC.

This clonotype showed up just a few times. The limits of the CDR3 on the DNA are not certain, so only TCRdb's listed CDR3 is given. CDR3: CASSYVGAGSFF. The J gene is TRBJ1-2, the V gene TRBV6-2 or TRBV6-3; TRBD1 was called by the table and not checked on the DNA. Germline V gene lookup returns CDR1 MNHEY and CDR2 SVGEGT. The CDR3 extends over 12 residues, inclusive of both ends.

This clonotype was counted a few times. The chain employs TRBV12-3 or TRBV12-4 and TRBJ2-7; 11 bases agree with TRBD2. With 7 bases clipped from V and 5 bases from J, the junction kept 16 bases outside the gene matches. The CDR3 has 17 amino acids. Written as DNA, the CDR3 is TGTGCCAGCACCAAAGGGCGGGGTCTAGCGGGAGGTAACGAGCAGTACTTC. This gives the protein CASTKGRGLAGGNEQYF.

V gene TRBV9 combines with J gene TRBJ2-1; TRBD2 matches 14 bases. The J segment lost 3 bases and the V segment lost 4 bases, leaving 9 bases of the junction unmatched. The CDR3 length is 18 residues. The germline CDR1 and CDR2 sequences are SGDLS and YYNGEE. The CDR3 region is CASSKTWTSGGNYNEQFF. The CDR3, as DNA: TGTGCCAGCAGCAAAACCTGGACTAGCGGGGGGAACTACAATGAGCAGTTCTTC.

The rearrangement joins TRBV7-9 to TRBJ2-1, with D perhaps matching TRBD2 (5 bases). This CDR3 contains 12 residues. Trimming took off 7 bases at V and 3 bases at J, with 7 bases between the two ends. Germline V gene lookup returns CDR1 SEHNR and CDR2 FQNEAQ (reference sequence). The CDR3, as DNA: TGTGCCAGCAATCGGGGCTACAATGAGCAGTTCTTC. It specifies CASNRGYNEQFF.

The CDR3 DNA is TGTGCCAGCAGCAAAGCGCAGGCGGGAGGGCCCCACGAGCAGTACTTC. This sequence encodes CASSKAQAGGPHEQYF. This chain joins TRBV21-1 and TRBJ2-7; the table's D gene call, TRBD2, was not cross checked with the DNA. TRBV21-1 is reported as a pseudogene. This CDR3 has 16 residues.

Only a few counts were recorded for this clonotype. V and J are TRBV11-2 and TRBJ1-3; D is unclear. Trimming removed 2 bases at V and 7 bases at J, with 9 bases between. The CDR3 extends over 13 amino acids. CDR1 and CDR2 (germline): SGHAT, FQNNGV. In nucleotides, the CDR3 is TGTGCCAGCAGCTTATTTTCGAGGAACACCATATATTTT. This codes for CASSLFSRNTIYF.

The chain has TRBV30 and TRBJ2-7, with a tentative D call TRBD1 (6 bases). V lost 0 bases to trimming and J lost 2 bases, with 11 bases between them. The CDR3 is 14 residues long. Germline CDR1 reads GTSNPN; CDR2 reads SVGIG (reference sequence). CDR3 loop: CAWSVAGATYEQYF. In nucleotides, the CDR3 is TGTGCCTGGAGTGTGGCAGGGGCCACCTACGAGCAGTACTTC.